This entry lists 6 T cell receptor beta chains sequenced from one sample in a study of blood T cell repertoires in COVID-19. The data were produced by immunoSEQ multiplex PCR, yet TCRdb's version contains in-frame clones alone and is incomplete. This table holds 90,000 to 120,000 clones, under 85% found once. Sequenced material: peripheral blood. Every receptor here comes from a woman in her seventies with acute or convalescent COVID-19.

This clone was seen a handful of times. The gene calls are TRBV28 and TRBJ2-1; 11 bases agree with TRBD2. V lost 7 bases to trimming and J lost 6 bases; unmatched junction nucleotides: 2. The germline CDR1 and CDR2 sequences are MDHEN and SYDVKM. The CDR3 is made up of 13 amino acids. The CDR3 sequence is CASTLAGGNEQFF. CDR3 nucleotide sequence: TGTGCCAGCACCCTAGCGGGAGGCAATGAGCAGTTCTTC.

The chain uses TRBV2 and TRBJ2-6; D is undetermined. This CDR3 spans 13 amino acids. Deletions cut 6 bases from V and 2 bases from J, with 5 bases between. Germline V gives CDR1 SNHLY, CDR2 FYNNEI. The CDR3 DNA is TGTGCCAGCAGAGAGGCTGGGGCCAACGTCCTGACTTTC. It specifies CASREAGANVLTF.

The CDR3 spells CASRRQGNTGELFF. DNA for the CDR3: TGTGCCAGCAGAAGACAGGGAAACACCGGGGAGCTGTTTTTT. The gene calls are TRBV6-5 and TRBJ2-2; 7 positions agree with TRBD1. With 6 bases clipped from V and 2 bases from J, the junction kept 3 bases outside the gene matches. CDR1 is MNHEY and CDR2 is SVGAGI in the germline V gene. This CDR3 comprises 14 residues.

The V gene is TRBV4-3, the J gene TRBJ2-2; D is unresolved. CDR3 length equals 16 residues. Germline V gene lookup returns CDR1 LGHNA and CDR2 YSLEER. V gave up 3 bases and J gave up 2 bases, with 13 bases separating them. In DNA, the CDR3 is TGCGCCAGCAGCCAGGGCGTTGAAGTAAACACCGGGGAGCTGTTTTTT. Translating gives CASSQGVEVNTGELFF.

The chain combines TRBV28 with TRBJ1-4, with D hard to call. Germline lookup yields CDR1 MDHEN and CDR2 SYDVKM. The V end was cut by 3 bases, the J end by 12 bases, with 32 bases between. The CDR3 sequence is 19 residues long. The CDR3 coding sequence is TGTGCCAGCAGTTTTAGGCCCCCCGGATTATTGGGAATTACCGGGGAACTGTTTTTT. This sequence encodes CASSFRPPGLLGITGELFF.

The V call is TRBV27, the J call TRBJ1-5; 9 nucleotides match TRBD1. Germline V gives CDR1 MNHEY, CDR2 SMNVEV (reference sequence). The CDR3 totals 15 residues. Trimming cost V 6 bases and J 8 bases; bases outside gene matches: 11. CDR3 sequence: CASRRSGQGTEPQHF. Here the CDR3 DNA reads TGTGCCAGCAGGCGATCCGGACAGGGGACGGAGCCCCAGCATTTT.